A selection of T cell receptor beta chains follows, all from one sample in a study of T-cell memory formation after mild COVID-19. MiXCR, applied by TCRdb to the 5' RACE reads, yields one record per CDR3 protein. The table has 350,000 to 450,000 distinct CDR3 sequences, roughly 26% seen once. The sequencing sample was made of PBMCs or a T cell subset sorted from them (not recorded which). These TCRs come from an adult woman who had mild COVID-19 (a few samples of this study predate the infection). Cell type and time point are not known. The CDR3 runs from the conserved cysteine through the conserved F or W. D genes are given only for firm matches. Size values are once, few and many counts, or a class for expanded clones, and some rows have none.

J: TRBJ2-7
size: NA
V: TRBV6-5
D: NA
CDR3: CASRPRGIRLEQYF
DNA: TGTGCCAGCAGGCCGAGGGGGATTCGACTCGAGCAGTACTTC

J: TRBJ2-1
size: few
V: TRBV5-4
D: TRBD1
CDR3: CASSLAWGQGTYTEQFF
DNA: TGTGCCAGCAGCTTGGCCTGGGGACAGGGGACTTATACTGAGCAGTTCTTC

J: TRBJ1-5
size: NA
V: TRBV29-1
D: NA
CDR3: CSVRDNINQPQHF
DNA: TGCAGCGTTCGGGACAACATAAATCAGCCCCAGCATTTT

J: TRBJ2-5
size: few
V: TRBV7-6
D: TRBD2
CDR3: CASRQTSGGYGETQYF
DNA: TGTGCCAGCAGACAAACTAGCGGGGGTTATGGAGAGACCCAGTACTTC

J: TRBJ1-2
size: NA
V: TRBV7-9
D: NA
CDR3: CASSLGTGHYGYTF
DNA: TGTGCCAGCAGCTTAGGTACAGGGCACTATGGCTACACCTTC

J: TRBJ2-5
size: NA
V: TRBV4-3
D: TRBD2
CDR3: CASSQVGTSGSYETQYF
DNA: TGCGCCAGCAGCCAAGTAGGGACTAGCGGGAGTTACGAGACCCAGTACTTC

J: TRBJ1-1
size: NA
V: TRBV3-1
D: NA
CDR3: CASSFFLGGHEAFF
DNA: TGTGCCAGCAGCTTTTTTTTAGGGGGTCATGAAGCTTTCTTT

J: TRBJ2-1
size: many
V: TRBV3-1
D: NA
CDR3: CASSQGERRPPFGQFF
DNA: TGTGCCAGCAGCCAAGGGGAGCGGAGGCCCCCATTCGGGCAGTTCTTC

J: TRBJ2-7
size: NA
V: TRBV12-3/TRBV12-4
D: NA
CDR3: CASSLAFQGFDEQYF
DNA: TGTGCCAGCAGTTTAGCTTTCCAGGGCTTCGACGAGCAGTACTTC

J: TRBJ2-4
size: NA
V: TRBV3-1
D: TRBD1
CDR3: CASSQFATGSENIQYF
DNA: TGTGCCAGCAGCCAATTTGCGACAGGGTCAGAAAACATTCAGTACTTC

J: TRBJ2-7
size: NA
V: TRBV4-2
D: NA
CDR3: CASSPEVDSYEQYF
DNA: TGTGCCAGCAGCCCCGAGGTCGACTCCTACGAGCAGTACTTC

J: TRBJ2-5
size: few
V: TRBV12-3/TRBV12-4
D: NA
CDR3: CASSFRQGDKTQYF
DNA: TGTGCCAGCAGTTTTCGGCAGGGCGATAAGACCCAGTACTTC

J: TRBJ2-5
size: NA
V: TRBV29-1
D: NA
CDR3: CSVEGSGSPETQYF
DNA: TGCAGCGTTGAAGGATCAGGGAGTCCAGAGACCCAGTACTTC

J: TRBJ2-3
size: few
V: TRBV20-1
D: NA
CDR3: CSARPPSVSTDTQYF
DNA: TGCAGTGCCCGACCACCTAGCGTTAGCACAGATACGCAGTATTTT

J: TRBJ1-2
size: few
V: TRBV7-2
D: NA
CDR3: CASSYKRVSNYGYTF
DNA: TGTGCCAGCAGTTACAAGCGAGTTTCTAACTATGGCTACACCTTC